Following are 32 T cell receptor beta chains from one sample sequenced in a study of neurological immune-mediated disorders. TCRdb recomputed calls from the 5' RACE reads with MiXCR, one row per CDR3 protein. The table has about 22,000 distinct CDR3 sequences, 15% to 20% seen once. Specimen: CD8+ T cells from blood. These receptors were collected from a woman under 30 with multiple sclerosis.

The chain carries TRBV5-1 and TRBJ1-1; TRBD1 agrees at 9 bases. Losses at the gene ends were 3 bases for V and 4 bases for J; bases not matched to a gene: 10. Germline values: CDR1 SGHRS, CDR2 YFSETQ. This CDR3 is built from 16 residues. The CDR3: CASSWGTGTVGTEAFF. Here the CDR3 DNA reads TGCGCCAGCAGCTGGGGGACAGGGACTGTCGGCACTGAAGCTTTCTTT. Based on the CDR3 plus reference TRBV5-1 and TRBJ1-1, the full variable domain is KAGVTQTPRYLIKTRGQQVTLSCSPISGHRSVSWYQQTPGQGLQFLFEYFSETQRNKGNFPGRFSGRQFSNSRSEMNVSTLELGDSALYLCASSWGTGTVGTEAFFGQGTRLTVV.

This clonotype showed up many times. CDR3: CASSAFVNTEAFF. For the CDR3, the DNA is TGTGCCAGCAGCGCCTTCGTGAACACTGAAGCTTTCTTT. The V call is TRBV12-3 or TRBV12-4, the J call TRBJ1-1; D ambiguous. The CDR3 totals 13 residues. V gave up 6 bases and J gave up 0 bases, with 8 bases separating them.

This clonotype is medium-sized. The rearrangement links TRBV29-1 to TRBJ2-1; TRBD2 matches 8 bases. The ends lost 7 bases at V and 6 bases at J; junction bases unmatched: 11. CDR3 size: 14 residues. CDR1 is SQVTM and CDR2 is ANQGSEA in the germline V gene. CDR3 protein: CSAREAGEANEQFF. The CDR3 coding sequence is TGCAGCGCGCGGGAGGCGGGAGAGGCCAATGAGCAGTTCTTC.

This clonotype was seen ten or more times. The chain has TRBV4-3 and TRBJ2-2; D unclear. CDR1 and CDR2 (germline): LGHNA, YSLEER. The CDR3 sequence is 14 residues long. Trimming took 0 bases from V and 5 from J, leaving 7 bases between them. CDR3 DNA: TGCGCCAGCAGCCAAGATGGGGATACCGGGGAGCTGTTTTTT. Translating it yields CASSQDGDTGELFF.

This clonotype was seen many times. The chain employs TRBV12-5 and TRBJ2-1; TRBD2 might be the D (5 bases). Germline V gives CDR1 LGHNT, CDR2 FRNRAP. Trimming stripped 5 bases from V and 0 bases from J, with 11 bases between. This CDR3 is 15 amino acids long. The CDR3 DNA follows: TGTGCTAGTGGTCGTAGCGAGAGCTCCTACAATGAGCAGTTCTTC. Translating gives CASGRSESSYNEQFF.

The rearrangement links TRBV11-2 to TRBJ1-4; D is unclear. Germline V lookup: CDR1 SGHAT, CDR2 FQNNGV. This CDR3 comprises 12 residues. Trimming removed 5 bases from V and 7 bases from J, with 8 bases in between. CDR3 sequence: CASSPEFEKLFF. CDR3 DNA sequence: TGTGCCAGCAGCCCAGAATTTGAAAAACTGTTTTTT. Full variable domain (remainder filled in from reference TRBV11-2 and TRBJ1-4): EAGVAQSPRYKIIEKRQSVAFWCNPISGHATLYWYQQILGQGPKLLIQFQNNGVVDDSQLPKDRFSAERLKGVDSTLKIQPAKLEDSAVYLCASSPEFEKLFFGSGTQLSVL.

This clonotype has only a few counts. The V and J genes are TRBV12-3 or TRBV12-4 and TRBJ2-2; D possibly corresponds to TRBD1 (6 bases). V lost 1 base to trimming and J lost 6 bases, with 12 bases between them. This CDR3 contains 15 residues. CDR3 in DNA: TGTGCCAGCAGTTTAGTGCAGGGGATCCCCGGGGAGCTGTTTTTT. Translated, it gives CASSLVQGIPGELFF.

In this sample, this clonotype turned up many times. The chain has TRBV18 and TRBJ1-2, with D hard to call. Trimming removed 3 bases from V and 8 bases from J, with 25 bases in between. Looked up from germline, CDR1 is KGHSH and CDR2 is LQKENI. There are 17 residues in the CDR3. CDR3 DNA sequence: TGTGCCAGCTCACCGCCCAGCCGACCGGCAGGCGACGGGGGCTACACCTTC. Amino acids: CASSPPSRPAGDGGYTF.

This sequence joins TRBV16 and TRBJ2-3; weak D call: TRBD1 (6 bases). CDR3 length: 18 residues. Germline V gene data show CDR1 as KGHSY and CDR2 as FQNENV. Trimming left V 4 bases short and J 2 bases short, with 22 bases between. The CDR3 protein is CASSPAEPSQGLTDTQYF. CDR3 bases: TGTGCCAGCAGCCCCGCAGAACCCTCACAGGGTCTCACAGATACGCAGTATTTT.

This clonotype was counted only a few times. The chain employs TRBV12-3 or TRBV12-4 and TRBJ2-6, with D possibly being TRBD1 or TRBD2 (5 bases each). The V end was cut by 3 bases, the J end by 0 bases, with 12 bases between. The CDR3 has 17 residues. The CDR3 here is CASSFGTLSSGANVLTF. The CDR3 DNA reads as TGTGCCAGCAGTTTCGGGACCCTAAGCTCTGGGGCCAACGTCCTGACTTTC.

J is TRBJ2-7 and V is TRBV5-1; TRBD2 is a possible D gene (6 bases). V lost 4 bases and J 0 bases, leaving 17 bases between the germline ends. Germline values: CDR1 SGHRS, CDR2 YFSETQ. This CDR3 spans 16 amino acids. The CDR3 DNA is TGCGCCAGCAGCAGAACTGGAGGGGAGAGCTCCTACGAGCAGTACTTC. Its translation is CASSRTGGESSYEQYF.

This clonotype was seen ten or more times. The chain uses TRBV12-3 or TRBV12-4 and TRBJ1-6; 11 bases are shared with TRBD1. V gave up 6 bases and J gave up 16 bases; unmatched junction bases: 11. This CDR3 has 14 amino acids. This chain's CDR3 is CASSGTGGIRDLHF. DNA for the CDR3: TGTGCCAGCAGCGGGACAGGGGGGATAAGGGATCTCCACTTT.

V gene TRBV10-3 combines with J gene TRBJ2-3; D is unresolved. Germline assignment: CDR1 ENHRY and CDR2 SYGVKD. Trimming stripped 8 bases from V and 5 bases from J, with 14 bases between. The CDR3 runs 13 residues. As DNA, the CDR3 is TGTGCCATCGGAAGGCCCCCAGAAGATACGCAGTATTTT. The encoded protein is CAIGRPPEDTQYF.

This clonotype has a count of ten or more. The J gene is TRBJ2-2, the V gene TRBV5-1; tentatively, D is TRBD2 (6 bases). Germline V gene lookup returns CDR1 SGHRS and CDR2 YFSETQ. The germline V and J ends were trimmed by 4 bases and 3 bases, with 13 bases remaining between them. The CDR3 runs to 15 residues. The CDR3 coding sequence is TGCGCCAGCAGCCCTTCGACTAGTCACACCGGGGAGCTGTTTTTT. The encoded protein is CASSPSTSHTGELFF.

This clonotype occurred many times. The rearrangement links TRBV9 to TRBJ2-1, with 7 positions matching TRBD2. V dropped 4 bases and J dropped 13; count of bases not matched to a gene: 11. The germline V gene has CDR1 SGDLS and CDR2 YYNGEE. The CDR3 covers 13 residues. The CDR3 protein is CASSLGGPPPQFF. The DNA for the CDR3 is TGTGCCAGCAGCCTGGGAGGGCCGCCACCCCAGTTCTTC.

This clonotype was observed many times. The chain combines TRBV12-3 or TRBV12-4 with TRBJ1-2; a weak D match, TRBD1 (5 bases). The CDR3 length is 14 residues. Trimming left V 1 base short and J 4 bases short, with 10 bases between. CDR3 residues: CASSLGRTFYGYTF. CDR3 DNA: TGTGCCAGCAGTTTAGGCAGGACATTCTATGGCTACACCTTC.

The V and J genes are TRBV5-6 and TRBJ2-5; possibly TRBD2 for D (5 bases). CDR1 SGHDT and CDR2 YYEEEE come from the germline V gene. V was clipped by 1 base and J by 5 bases, with 18 bases between them. CDR3 length: 16 amino acids. The CDR3 region is CASSLLLSGVGETQYF. As DNA, the CDR3 is TGTGCCAGCAGCTTGCTTCTTTCCGGGGTCGGGGAGACCCAGTACTTC. Supplemented by reference TRBV5-6 and TRBJ2-5, the full variable domain reads DAGVTQSPTHLIKTRGQQVTLRCSPKSGHDTVSWYQQALGQGPQFIFQYYEEEERQRGNFPDRFSGHQFPNYSSELNVNALLLGDSALYLCASSLLLSGVGETQYFGPGTRLLVL.

This sequence joins TRBV5-1 and TRBJ1-1; 8 positions match TRBD1. V lost 4 bases to trimming and J lost 1 base; unmatched junction nucleotides: 3. This CDR3 is built from 14 residues. Germline V gene data show CDR1 as SGHRS and CDR2 as YFSETQ. The CDR3 sequence: CASSVGQGNTEAFF. The CDR3 DNA follows: TGCGCCAGCAGCGTAGGACAGGGGAACACTGAAGCTTTCTTT.

There are a few counts of this clonotype. The gene calls are TRBV12-3 or TRBV12-4 and TRBJ2-1; D may be TRBD2 (6 bases). The CDR3 contains 16 residues. V gave up 4 bases and J gave up 6 bases, with 19 bases separating them. The CDR3 sequence: CASSWLAGIAANEQFF. DNA of the CDR3: TGTGCCAGCAGTTGGTTGGCGGGAATAGCTGCCAATGAGCAGTTCTTC.

This clonotype was seen repeatedly, ten times or more. The V and J genes are TRBV27 and TRBJ1-5; weak D call: TRBD1 (5 bases). Trimming shortened V by 5 bases and J by 6 bases, and 17 bases separated the two germline ends. Germline CDR1 and CDR2: MNHEY and SMNVEV (reference sequence). The CDR3 covers 15 residues. The CDR3 nucleotides are TGTGCCAGCAGTCTCAAGCGGGGGTTGGGTCAGCCCCAGCATTTT. Translating it yields CASSLKRGLGQPQHF.

This clonotype was found many times. The chain couples TRBV6-6 to TRBJ2-7, with D possibly matching TRBD1 (6 bases). Looked up from germline, CDR1 is MNHNY and CDR2 is SVGAGI (reference sequence). V was cut by 3 bases and J by 1 base, with 10 bases left in between. The CDR3 is 14 amino acids. The CDR3 spells CASSYWTVSYEQYF. The CDR3 nucleotides are TGTGCCAGCAGTTATTGGACAGTTTCCTACGAGCAGTACTTC.

In its sample, this clonotype was seen many times. The chain joins TRBV29-1 to TRBJ2-1, with 11 bases matching TRBD1. Per germline, CDR1 SQVTM and CDR2 ANQGSEA. J gave up 6 bases and V 1 base, and 2 bases lay outside the gene matches. CDR3 length equals 14 residues. CDR3 bases: TGCAGCGTTGAAGCCGGACAGGGGGCCAATGAGCAGTTCTTC. This codes for CSVEAGQGANEQFF.

This clonotype is deemed medium-sized. The chain is built from TRBV20-1 and TRBJ1-2; tentatively, D is TRBD1 (5 bases). V dropped 6 bases and J dropped 6 bases, with 17 bases sitting between them. The germline V gene encodes CDR1 DFQATT and CDR2 SNEGSKA (reference sequence). This CDR3 is 13 amino acids long. CDR3 coding DNA: TGCAGTGCAGATACCGGGACGCTTGATGGCTACACCTTC. This translates into CSADTGTLDGYTF.

This clonotype was picked up many times. The chain carries TRBV7-2 and TRBJ2-7; D might be TRBD2 (6 bases). Trimming removed 1 base at V and 2 bases at J, with 9 bases between. Germline-derived CDR1 and CDR2 are SGHTA and FQGNSA. The CDR3 contains 14 residues. Written as DNA, the CDR3 is TGTGCCAGCAGCTTAGGGACGGGAGCCTACGAGCAGTACGTC. Translated, it gives CASSLGTGAYEQYV.

This clonotype was seen at least ten times. The chain has TRBV20-1 and TRBJ1-6, with no clear D. The CDR3 is 17 amino acids. Looked up from germline, CDR1 is DFQATT and CDR2 is SNEGSKA (reference sequence). Trimming took 1 base from V and 5 from J, leaving 18 bases between them. This CDR3 reads CSARGLMTGWDNSPLHF. CDR3 coding DNA: TGCAGTGCTAGAGGATTAATGACGGGCTGGGATAATTCACCCCTCCACTTT.

This clonotype was counted ten times or more. This chain uses TRBV27 with TRBJ1-3; 8 positions agree with TRBD1. The CDR3 totals 15 residues. CDR1 and CDR2 (germline): MNHEY, SMNVEV (reference sequence). V dropped 4 bases and J dropped 2; count of bases not matched to a gene: 4. The CDR3 sequence is CASSSTGGTGNTIYF. DNA for the CDR3: TGTGCCAGCAGTTCAACAGGGGGTACTGGAAACACCATATATTTT.

In this sample, this clonotype turned up many times. This chain links TRBV6-5 with TRBJ2-2; D remains ambiguous. Germline V gene data show CDR1 as MNHEY and CDR2 as SVGAGI. Between the trimmed V and J ends, which lost 2 bases and 1 base, there was a span of 11 bases. This CDR3 comprises 16 residues. CDR3 sequence (DNA): TGTGCCAGCAGTTACGAGACCTACAAGAACACCGGGGAGCTGTTTTTT. This gives the protein CASSYETYKNTGELFF.

This clonotype showed up many times. The chain couples TRBV6-6 to TRBJ1-2; D unclear. This CDR3 has 15 residues. V gave up 0 bases and J gave up 7 bases, with 15 bases separating them. The germline V gene encodes CDR1 MNHNY and CDR2 SVGAGI (reference sequence). CDR3 sequence (DNA): TGTGCCAGCAGTTACTCCGAAGAAGTGGTTGGTGGCTACACCTTC. Translated, it gives CASSYSEEVVGGYTF.

In this sample, this clonotype turned up many times. The chain links TRBV25-1 to TRBJ2-1; D unclear. Germline V gene lookup returns CDR1 MGHDK and CDR2 SYGVNS. This CDR3 comprises 14 residues. Trimming left V 1 base short and J 8 bases short, with 12 bases between. As DNA, the CDR3 is TGTGCCAGCAGTGAATCCGGCAGTATGGATGAGCAGTTCTTC. Translated, it gives CASSESGSMDEQFF.

In its sample, this clonotype was seen many times. The chain recombines TRBV7-8 with TRBJ1-1; D remains ambiguous. From germline, CDR1 is SGHVS and CDR2 FQNEAQ. The CDR3 length is 12 residues. V was cut by 2 bases and J by 8 bases, with 9 bases left in between. The DNA for the CDR3 is TGTGCCAGCAGCTTACAGGACCCCGAAGCTTTCTTT. It yields the protein CASSLQDPEAFF.

This clonotype was detected ten times or more. The chain joins TRBV20-1 to TRBJ2-1; no clear D. Trimming removed 2 bases from V and 4 bases from J, with 6 bases in between. Germline CDR1 reads DFQATT; CDR2 reads SNEGSKA (reference sequence). CDR3 size: 12 residues. The CDR3: CSARPVYNEQFF. The DNA of the CDR3 is TGCAGTGCTAGACCCGTATACAATGAGCAGTTCTTC.

This clonotype has a count of ten or more. The rearrangement joins TRBV5-1 to TRBJ1-2; 7 bases line up with TRBD1. The CDR3 has 15 amino acids. Germline V gene data show CDR1 as SGHRS and CDR2 as YFSETQ. V lost 0 bases to trimming and J lost 5 bases; unmatched junction nucleotides: 7. Written as DNA, the CDR3 is TGCGCCAGCAGCTTGGAGGGGGCGCTCGGGTATGGCTACACCTTC. Protein: CASSLEGALGYGYTF.